This T cell receptor beta chain was found in a study of blood T cell repertoires in COVID-19 (dated by TCRdb to 2020 to 2021). For context, the study as a whole: Collaborator samples came from the United States, Italy and Spain and covered acute and convalescent phases of COVID-19. The repertoires were released in a freely available public database intended as a resource for research on the immune response to SARS-CoV-2. Where available, HLA class I and class II types were obtained from metadata supplied by the sample provider rather than from assay-based typing. A de-identified subject ID, COVID-19 status, age in years and sex were almost always included in the sample metadata. Deeply sampled blood TCRbeta repertoires from subjects exposed to, actively infected with, or recovered from COVID-19 were included in the dataset. The prospective study material was composed of cDNA or gDNA derived from T cells, B-cell-depleted T cells, or PBMCs. Samples were obtained from the ongoing ImmuneRACE study (first 160 participants) and from over 1,000 subjects provided by 6 global collaborators.

What the authors observed across the whole study: Clinical and demographic metadata were provided uncurated, with the amount varying by source and participant.

The immunoSEQ Assay, a bias-controlled multiplex PCR, was used to amplify TCRbeta CDR3 regions from genomic DNA. Per the source publication's procedure: Nucleated cell counts per sample were estimated from amplification of reference gene primers within the assay. To quantify the absolute abundance of each unique TCRbeta CDR3 rearrangement, sequence reads were collapsed and filtered. For each sample, productive Simpson clonality was calculated by taking the square root of Simpson's diversity index across productive rearrangements. TCRdb mirrors the immuneACCESS table, restricted to in-frame sequences. Some clones are absent from its copies; in checked studies, under half trace to an unresolved V gene, and the reason for the others is unknown. For V, J and clone size, that table is used; D and trimming come from the DNA. The sample yields tens of thousands of clones; 70% to 90% were counted once. The top ten clonotypes cover under 6% of the sample.

CDR1 and CDR2 are drawn from the germline V gene (reference sequence): SGHKS, YYEKEE. V is pared back by 0 bases and J by 1 base, with 9 bases lying between the germline termini. CDR3 length: 15 amino acids, cysteine to phenylalanine. The retained sequence is limited to the CDR3, 45 bases, with the frame set at the first base. Collaborating institutions collected whole blood in K2EDTA tubes following their own protocols. For TCRbeta analysis, collaborator samples were shipped as frozen whole blood, as isolated PBMCs, or as DNA extracted from either sample type. Details on this clone: The target of this receptor is not known. Base qualities were left out, and no much larger clone turns up one base away.

Recombination linked TRBV5-5 to TRBJ2-3; TRBD1 is perhaps the D gene, given 5 matching bases. The sequenced material came from peripheral blood. The receptor comes from a man between 65 and 85 years old with acute or convalescent COVID-19. The DNA sequence reads TGTGCCAGCAGCTTGGATCAGGGTGGCACAGATACGCAGTATTTT. This sequence encodes CASSLDQGGTDTQYF.